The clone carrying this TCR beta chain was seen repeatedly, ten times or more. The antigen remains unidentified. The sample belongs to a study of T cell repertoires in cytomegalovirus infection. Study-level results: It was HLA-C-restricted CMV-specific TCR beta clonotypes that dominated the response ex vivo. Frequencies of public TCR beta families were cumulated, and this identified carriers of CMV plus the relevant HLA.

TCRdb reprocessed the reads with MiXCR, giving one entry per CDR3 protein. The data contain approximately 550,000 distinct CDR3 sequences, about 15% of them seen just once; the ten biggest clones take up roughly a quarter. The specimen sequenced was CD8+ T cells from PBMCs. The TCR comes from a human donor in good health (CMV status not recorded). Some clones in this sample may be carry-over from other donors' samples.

The chain's CDR3 is CASSYFETSGESTDTQYF. CDR3 bases: TGTGCCAGCAGTTACTTCGAGACTAGCGGGGAAAGCACAGATACGCAGTATTTT. The rearrangement links TRBV6-2 or TRBV6-3 to TRBJ2-3; 11 bases match TRBD2. This CDR3 has 18 residues. Trimming took 1 base from V and 0 from J; bases not matched to a gene: 6. The germline V gene has CDR1 MNHEY and CDR2 SVGEGT.